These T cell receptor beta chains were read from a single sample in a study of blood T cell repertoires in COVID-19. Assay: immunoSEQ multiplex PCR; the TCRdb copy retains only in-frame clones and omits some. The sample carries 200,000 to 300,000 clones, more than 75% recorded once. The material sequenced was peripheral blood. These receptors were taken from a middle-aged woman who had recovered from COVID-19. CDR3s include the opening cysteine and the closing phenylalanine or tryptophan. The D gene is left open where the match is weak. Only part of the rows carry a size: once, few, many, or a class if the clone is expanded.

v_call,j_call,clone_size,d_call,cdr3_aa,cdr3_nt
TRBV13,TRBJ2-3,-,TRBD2,CASSSRLAKSTDTQYF,TGTGCCAGCAGCTCTCGACTAGCGAAAAGCACAGATACGCAGTATTTT
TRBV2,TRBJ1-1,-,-,CASSWTGGNTEAFF,TGTGCCAGCAGCTGGACCGGAGGGAACACTGAAGCTTTCTTT
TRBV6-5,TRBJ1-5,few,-,CASRGREGQPQHF,TGTGCCAGCAGGGGCCGGGAAGGGCAGCCCCAGCATTTT
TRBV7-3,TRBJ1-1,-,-,CASSLQQGAEAFF,TGTGCCAGCAGCTTGCAACAGGGAGCTGAAGCTTTCTTT
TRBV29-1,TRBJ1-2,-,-,CSVEETSGGGYTF,TGCAGCGTTGAAGAAACATCGGGGGGTGGCTACACCTTC
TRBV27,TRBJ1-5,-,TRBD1,CASSSWTGAQPQHF,TGTGCCAGCAGTTCGTGGACAGGGGCTCAGCCCCAGCATTTT
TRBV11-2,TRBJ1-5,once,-,CASSSTKTGNQPQHF,TGTGCCAGCAGCTCTACGAAGACAGGCAATCAGCCCCAGCATTTT
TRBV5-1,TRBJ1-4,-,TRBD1,CASSLGDRKELFF,TGCGCCAGCAGCTTGGGGGACAGGAAGGAACTGTTTTTT
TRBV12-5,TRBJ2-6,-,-,CASGLPVSSGANVLTF,TGTGCTAGTGGTTTACCCGTTAGCTCTGGGGCCAACGTCCTGACTTTC
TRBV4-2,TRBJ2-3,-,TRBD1,CASSQGTGLNSGTQYF,TGTGCCAGCAGCCAAGGGACAGGGTTAAACTCTGGTACGCAGTATTTT
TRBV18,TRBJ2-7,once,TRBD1,CASSTGTGPYEQYF,TGTGCCAGCTCAACCGGGACAGGCCCATACGAGCAGTACTTC
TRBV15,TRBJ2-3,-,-,CATSRDLSFADTQYF,TGTGCCACCAGCAGAGATCTTAGTTTCGCAGATACGCAGTATTTT
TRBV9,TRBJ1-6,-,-,CASSVGRTLNSPLHF,TGTGCCAGCAGCGTCGGGAGGACCCTTAACTCACCCCTCCACTTT
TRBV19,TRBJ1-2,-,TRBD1,CASSTWTGGTYGYTF,TGTGCCAGTAGTACCTGGACAGGGGGCACCTATGGCTACACCTTC
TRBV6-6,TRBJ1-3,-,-,CASSSTGTSGNTIYF,TGTGCCAGCAGTTCCACAGGGACCTCTGGAAACACCATATATTTT
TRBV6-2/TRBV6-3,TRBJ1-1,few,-,CASSPPTGERTEAFF,TGTGCCAGCAGTCCCCCGACGGGGGAGAGGACTGAAGCTTTCTTT
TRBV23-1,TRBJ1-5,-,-,CASSQSGQTSNQPQHF,TGCGCCAGCAGTCAATCGGGCCAGACTAGCAATCAGCCCCAGCATTTT
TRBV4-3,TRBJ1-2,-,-,CASSQSLTENYGYTF,TGCGCCAGCAGCCAGTCCTTGACGGAGAACTATGGCTACACCTTC
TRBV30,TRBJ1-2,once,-,CAWSNYGPREGYTF,TGTGCCTGGAGTAACTACGGGCCGCGGGAGGGCTACACCTTC
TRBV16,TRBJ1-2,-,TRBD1,CASSSDRPGYTF,TGTGCCAGCAGCTCGGACAGGCCGGGCTACACCTTC
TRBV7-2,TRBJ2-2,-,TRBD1,CASSSLTGRGNTGELFF,TGTGCCAGCAGCTCCCTGACAGGGCGTGGGAACACCGGGGAGCTGTTTTTT
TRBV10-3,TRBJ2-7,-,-,CAISPGGSNYEQYF,TGTGCCATCAGCCCAGGGGGGTCCAACTACGAGCAGTACTTC
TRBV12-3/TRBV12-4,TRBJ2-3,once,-,CASSLVGLTQYF,TGTGCCAGCAGTTTAGTAGGACTTACGCAGTATTTT
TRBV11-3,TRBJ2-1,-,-,CASSLIGGEQFF,TGTGCCAGCAGCTTAATTGGGGGGGAGCAGTTCTTC
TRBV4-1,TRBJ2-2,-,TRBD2,CASSQGSGGLGGELFF,TGCGCCAGCAGCCAGGGGAGCGGGGGGCTCGGCGGGGAGCTGTTTTTT
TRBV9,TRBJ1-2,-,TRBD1,CASSNEQGAGYGYTF,TGTGCCAGCAGCAACGAACAGGGGGCCGGCTATGGCTACACCTTC
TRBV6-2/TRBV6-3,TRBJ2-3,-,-,CASSYVVRDTQYF,TGTGCCAGCAGTTATGTCGTTCGGGATACGCAGTATTTT
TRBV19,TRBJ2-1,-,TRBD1,CASSTRRDRGDEQFF,TGTGCCAGTAGTACCCGCCGGGACAGGGGGGATGAGCAGTTCTTC
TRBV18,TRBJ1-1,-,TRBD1,CASSSGTGNTEAFF,TGTGCCAGCTCTTCTGGGACAGGGAACACTGAAGCTTTCTTT